Shown below are 19 T cell receptor beta chains from a single sample sequenced in a study of shared clonotypes between healthy human individuals. Clones were sequenced by immunoSEQ multiplex PCR, and TCRdb holds only the in-frame ones, with some missing. Of about 2 million clones in the sample, roughly 95% were seen once. CD45RO-negative CD8 cells positively selected for CCR7 made up the naive population, which excluded terminally differentiated effector memory CD45RA+ cells. Sequencing used naive CD8+ T cells sorted from blood. Every receptor here comes from a young man in good health.

The chain links TRBV13 to TRBJ2-5, with 12 bases aligning to TRBD2. CDR3 length: 16 amino acids. V shed 5 bases, J shed 5 bases, and the junction held 9 bases outside the gene matches. Looked up from germline, CDR1 is PRHDT and CDR2 is FYEKMQ (reference sequence). The CDR3 DNA sequence: TGTGCCAGCAGCACACAACTAGCGGGGGGCACGGAGACCCAGTACTTC. Encoded protein: CASSTQLAGGTETQYF.

The rearrangement uses TRBV19 and TRBJ1-2; tentatively, D is TRBD1 (5 bases). The CDR3 spans 14 residues. V was pared by 1 base and J by 2 bases, with 8 bases between. Looked up from germline, CDR1 is LNHDA and CDR2 is SQIVND (reference sequence). CDR3 protein: CASSIGGENYGYTF. Written as DNA, the CDR3 is TGTGCCAGTAGTATAGGAGGGGAGAACTATGGCTACACCTTC.

V and J are TRBV4-1 and TRBJ2-1; perhaps TRBD2 as D (6 bases). The CDR3 contains 16 residues. In germline, CDR1 is MGHRA, CDR2 YSYEKL. Trimming shortened V by 0 bases and J by 5 bases, and 14 bases separated the two germline ends. For the CDR3, the DNA is TGCGCCAGCAGCCAAGAGACGGGAGCCGGGGACAATGAGCAGTTCTTC. As protein: CASSQETGAGDNEQFF.

This sequence joins TRBV7-9 and TRBJ2-7; possibly TRBD2 for D (6 bases). The CDR3 sequence is 13 residues long. CDR1 is SEHNR and CDR2 is FQNEAQ in the germline V gene (reference sequence). V shed 3 bases and J shed 5 bases, with 11 bases lying between them. Here the CDR3 reads CASSLGLLNEQYF. CDR3 nucleotides: TGTGCCAGCAGCTTGGGACTTCTAAACGAGCAGTACTTC.

This clone was seen more than once but under ten times. The chain links TRBV7-9 to TRBJ2-7; 8 nucleotides match TRBD1. The CDR3 has 18 residues. Germline CDR1 reads SEHNR; CDR2 reads FQNEAQ (reference sequence). Trimming removed 1 base from V and 1 base from J; junction bases left unmatched: 12. CDR3 in amino acids: CASSLGQKGQARSYEQYF. The CDR3 DNA reads TGTGCCAGCAGCTTAGGACAAAAGGGACAGGCGCGGTCCTACGAGCAGTACTTC.

The V and J genes are TRBV27 and TRBJ2-7; either TRBD1 or TRBD2 may fit D (5 bases each). The CDR3 sequence is 11 residues long. The V end was cut by 4 bases, the J end by 6 bases, with 7 bases between. Germline V lookup: CDR1 MNHEY, CDR2 SMNVEV (reference sequence). The CDR3 DNA sequence: TGTGCCAGCAGTTCAGGGACCGAGCAGTACTTC. This gives the protein CASSSGTEQYF.

The chain carries TRBV19 and TRBJ1-2, with 9 bases matching TRBD1. This CDR3 comprises 18 residues. Germline lookup yields CDR1 LNHDA and CDR2 SQIVND (reference sequence). Trimming took 3 bases from V and 3 from J; bases not matched to a gene: 14. This CDR3 is CASSIGGQGFRWDYGYTF. CDR3 in DNA: TGTGCCAGTAGTATTGGGGGACAGGGATTCCGATGGGACTATGGCTACACCTTC.

The chain employs TRBV5-4 and TRBJ1-4; no clear D gene. The CDR3 extends over 15 amino acids. Germline V gene lookup returns CDR1 SGHNT and CDR2 YYREEE (reference sequence). The V end lost 5 bases, the J end lost 3 bases, and 14 bases lay between the germline ends. The CDR3 loop is CASRSHPAANEKLFF. As DNA, the CDR3 is TGTGCCAGCAGGAGCCATCCCGCGGCTAATGAAAAACTGTTTTTT.

This chain connects TRBV27 to TRBJ2-3; TRBD2 is a possible D gene (6 bases). This CDR3 is built from 15 residues. Looked up from germline, CDR1 is MNHEY and CDR2 is SMNVEV (reference sequence). V gave up 4 bases and J gave up 0 bases, with 11 bases separating them. CDR3 loop: CASSSGVASTDTQYF. CDR3 sequence (DNA): TGTGCCAGCAGTTCGGGGGTAGCAAGCACAGATACGCAGTATTTT.

Remarks on this clone: A much more abundant neighbour one base away suggests this may be a read error. V usage is TRBV5-1 and J usage is TRBJ2-5, with D uncertain. The better agreement between TRBJ2-7 and the DNA end casts doubt on the J call. The CDR3 covers 11 residues. Germline V gene sequence: CDR1 SGHRS, CDR2 YFSETQ. CDR3 coding DNA: TGCGCCAGCAGCTTGGGCTACGAGCAGTACTTC. The encoded protein is CASSLGYEQYF.

J is TRBJ1-1 and V is TRBV19, with D unresolved. V was cut by 5 bases and J by 5 bases, with 18 bases left in between. The CDR3 spans 15 residues. Per germline, CDR1 LNHDA and CDR2 SQIVND (reference sequence). The CDR3 loop reads CASSSPGGGRTEAFF. The CDR3 region has the DNA TGTGCCAGTAGTTCCCCCGGCGGAGGGCGGACTGAAGCTTTCTTT.

The chain has TRBV7-9 and TRBJ1-2; D is ambiguous. Germline lookup yields CDR1 SEHNR and CDR2 FQNEAQ (reference sequence). CDR3 length: 12 residues. V dropped 6 bases and J dropped 6 bases, with 11 bases sitting between them. Here the CDR3 DNA reads TGTGCCAGCAGACCGACCGCCGATGGCTACACCTTC. As protein: CASRPTADGYTF.

The rearrangement links TRBV5-1 to TRBJ2-7; D gene unclear. The V end was cut by 0 bases, the J end by 4 bases, with 5 bases between. The CDR3 is 12 residues long. Germline CDR1 and CDR2: SGHRS and YFSETQ. CDR3 DNA: TGCGCCAGCAGCTTGGATAAATACGAGCAGTACTTC. Its protein is CASSLDKYEQYF.

V and J are TRBV4-1 and TRBJ1-3; D gene uncertain. Trimming shortened V by 4 bases and J by 0 bases, and 10 bases separated the two germline ends. Germline loops: CDR1 MGHRA, CDR2 YSYEKL. This CDR3 contains 15 residues. The CDR3 loop is CASSPTKNSGNTIYF. The CDR3 DNA follows: TGCGCCAGCAGCCCCACTAAAAACTCTGGAAACACCATATATTTT.

V and J are TRBV4-1 and TRBJ2-5, with D possibly TRBD2 on 6 matching bases. CDR1 is MGHRA, CDR2 YSYEKL, per germline. V was trimmed by 1 base and J by 7 bases, leaving 13 bases between them. This CDR3 is 14 amino acids long. DNA of the CDR3: TGCGCCAGCAGCCAAGGGGCTAGCGAGGGGACCCAGTACTTC. This gives the protein CASSQGASEGTQYF.

The V and J genes are TRBV27 and TRBJ2-5, with 16 bases that match TRBD2. The trim removed 5 bases at V and 4 bases at J, leaving 7 bases unmatched. This CDR3 is 17 amino acids long. From germline, CDR1 is MNHEY and CDR2 SMNVEV (reference sequence). The CDR3 nucleotides are TGTGCCAGCAGTATTTCCGGGACTAGCGGGAGGGGAGAGACCCAGTACTTC. The encoded protein is CASSISGTSGRGETQYF.

The V gene is TRBV10-2, the J gene TRBJ1-1, with 9 nucleotides matching TRBD1. The germline gives CDR1 WSHSY, CDR2 SAAADI. The length of the CDR3 is 15 residues. With V trimmed by 8 bases and J by 6 bases, 13 bases remained unmatched. CDR3: CASGALTGGYSEAFF. The CDR3 nucleotides read TGCGCCAGCGGGGCATTGACAGGGGGATACTCTGAAGCTTTCTTT.

The chain uses TRBV5-8 and TRBJ2-7, with a possible D match to TRBD1 (5 bases). V dropped 2 bases and J dropped 3 bases, with 9 bases sitting between them. The CDR3 consists of 13 residues. The germline V gene encodes CDR1 SGHTS and CDR2 YDEGEE. DNA for the CDR3: TGTGCCAGCAGCTTACAGGCCCACTACGAGCAGTACTTC. It is translated as CASSLQAHYEQYF.

The chain employs TRBV28 and TRBJ2-1, with 7 bases fitting TRBD1. Germline V CDR1 and CDR2: MDHEN, SYDVKM. With V trimmed by 5 bases and J by 2 bases, 6 bases remained unmatched. The CDR3 is 15 residues long. The CDR3 region has the DNA TGTGCCAGCAGTATAACAGGGGTCACCTACAATGAGCAGTTCTTC. This encodes CASSITGVTYNEQFF.